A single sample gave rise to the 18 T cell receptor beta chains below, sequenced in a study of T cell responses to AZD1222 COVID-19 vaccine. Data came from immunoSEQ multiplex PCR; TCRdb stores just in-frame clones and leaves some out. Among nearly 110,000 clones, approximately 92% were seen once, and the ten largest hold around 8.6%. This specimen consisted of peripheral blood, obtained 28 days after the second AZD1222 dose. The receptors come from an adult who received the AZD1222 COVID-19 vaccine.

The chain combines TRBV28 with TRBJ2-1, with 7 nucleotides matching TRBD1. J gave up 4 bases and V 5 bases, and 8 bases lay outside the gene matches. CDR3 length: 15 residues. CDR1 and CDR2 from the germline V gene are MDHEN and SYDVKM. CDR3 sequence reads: CASSPSGQVYNEQFF. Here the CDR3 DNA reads TGTGCCAGCAGTCCCTCCGGACAGGTGTACAATGAGCAGTTCTTC.

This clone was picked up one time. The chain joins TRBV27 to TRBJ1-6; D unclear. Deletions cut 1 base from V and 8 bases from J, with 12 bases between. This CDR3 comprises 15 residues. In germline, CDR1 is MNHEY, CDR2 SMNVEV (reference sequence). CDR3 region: CASSLLNPLDSPLHF. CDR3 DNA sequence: TGTGCCAGCAGTTTATTGAACCCATTGGATTCACCCCTCCACTTT.

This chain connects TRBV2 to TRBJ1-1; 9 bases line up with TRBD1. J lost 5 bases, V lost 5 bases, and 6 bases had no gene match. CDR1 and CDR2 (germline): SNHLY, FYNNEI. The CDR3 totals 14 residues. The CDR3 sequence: CASSYRGRSTEAFF. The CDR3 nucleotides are TGTGCCAGCAGTTACAGGGGGCGAAGTACTGAAGCTTTCTTT.

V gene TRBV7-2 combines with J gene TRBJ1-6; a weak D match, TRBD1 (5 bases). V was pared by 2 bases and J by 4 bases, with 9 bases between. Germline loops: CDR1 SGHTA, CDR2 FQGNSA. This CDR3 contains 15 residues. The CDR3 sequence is CASSLQGGYNSPLHF. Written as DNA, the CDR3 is TGTGCCAGCAGCTTACAGGGCGGGTATAATTCACCCCTCCACTTT.

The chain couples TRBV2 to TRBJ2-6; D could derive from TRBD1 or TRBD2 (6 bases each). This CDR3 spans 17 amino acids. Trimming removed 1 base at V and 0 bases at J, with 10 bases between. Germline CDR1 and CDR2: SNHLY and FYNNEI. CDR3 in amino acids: CASSEGGALSGANVLTF. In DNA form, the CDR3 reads TGTGCCAGCAGTGAAGGGGGGGCTCTCTCTGGGGCCAACGTCCTGACTTTC.

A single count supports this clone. DNA of the CDR3: TGTGCCAGCAGGGGAGAGGCGGGGGCAAAGGCCGGGGAGCTGTTTTTT. It yields the protein CASRGEAGAKAGELFF. The chain employs TRBV7-9 and TRBJ2-2, with D possibly matching TRBD2 (7 bases). V was pared by 6 bases and J by 6 bases, with 20 bases between. Per the germline V gene, CDR1 is SEHNR and CDR2 is FQNEAQ (reference sequence). The CDR3 consists of 16 residues.

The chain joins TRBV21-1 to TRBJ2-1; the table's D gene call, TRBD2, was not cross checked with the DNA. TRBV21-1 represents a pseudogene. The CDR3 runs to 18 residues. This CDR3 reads CASSLGASGGPLYNEQFF. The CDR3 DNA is TGTGCCAGCAGCCTAGGGGCTAGCGGGGGGCCTTTATACAATGAGCAGTTCTTC.

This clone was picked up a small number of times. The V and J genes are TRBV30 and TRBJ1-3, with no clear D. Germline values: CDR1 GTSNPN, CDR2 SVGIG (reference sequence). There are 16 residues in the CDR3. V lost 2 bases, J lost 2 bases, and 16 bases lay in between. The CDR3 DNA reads TGTGCCTGGAGTATCCTCGGTTCCCTCGCTGGAAACACCATATATTTT. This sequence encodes CAWSILGSLAGNTIYF.

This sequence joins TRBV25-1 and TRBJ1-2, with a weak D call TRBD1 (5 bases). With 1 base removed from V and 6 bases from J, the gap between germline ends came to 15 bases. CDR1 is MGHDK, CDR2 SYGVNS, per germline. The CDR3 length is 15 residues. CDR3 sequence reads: CASSESKGNYHGYTF. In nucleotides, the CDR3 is TGTGCCAGCAGTGAATCTAAGGGGAACTACCATGGCTACACCTTC.

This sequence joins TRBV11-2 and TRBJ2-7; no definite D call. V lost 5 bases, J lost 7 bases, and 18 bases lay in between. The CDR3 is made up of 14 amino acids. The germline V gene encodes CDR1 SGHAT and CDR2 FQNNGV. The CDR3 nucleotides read TGTGCCAGCAGCCCGCCCGAGGCCCCCGGTGAGCAGTACTTC. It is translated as CASSPPEAPGEQYF.

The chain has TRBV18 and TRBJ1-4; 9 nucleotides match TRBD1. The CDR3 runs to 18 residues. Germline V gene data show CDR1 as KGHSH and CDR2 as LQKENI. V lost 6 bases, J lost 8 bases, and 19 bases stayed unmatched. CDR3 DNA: TGTGCCAGCTCCCGGGTCCGGACAGGGGAAACGCGCTCCGAAAAACTGTTTTTT. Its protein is CASSRVRTGETRSEKLFF.

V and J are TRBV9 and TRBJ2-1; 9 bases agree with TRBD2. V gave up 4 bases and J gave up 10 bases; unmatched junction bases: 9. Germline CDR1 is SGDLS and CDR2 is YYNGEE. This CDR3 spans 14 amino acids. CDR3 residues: CASSPLLAGVEQFF. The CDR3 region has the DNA TGTGCCAGCAGCCCCTTACTAGCGGGTGTAGAGCAGTTCTTC.

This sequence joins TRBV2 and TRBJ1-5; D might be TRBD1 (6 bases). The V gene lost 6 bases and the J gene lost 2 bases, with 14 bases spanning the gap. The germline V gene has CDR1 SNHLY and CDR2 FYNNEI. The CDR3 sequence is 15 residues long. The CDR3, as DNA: TGTGCCAGCAGGAACAGGGAAGGGGGCAATCAGCCCCAGCATTTT. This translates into CASRNREGGNQPQHF.

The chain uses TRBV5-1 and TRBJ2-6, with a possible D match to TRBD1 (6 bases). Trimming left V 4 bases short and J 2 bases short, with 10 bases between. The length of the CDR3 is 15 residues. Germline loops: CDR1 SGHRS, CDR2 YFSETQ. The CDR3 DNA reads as TGCGCCAGCAGCCCCCGACAGGCTGGGGCCAACGTCCTGACTTTC. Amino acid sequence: CASSPRQAGANVLTF.

In DNA, the CDR3 is TGTGCCAGCAGCTTGGTAATGGGTGGCGGGAGAAACGAGCAGTACTTC. Its protein product is CASSLVMGGGRNEQYF. The V call is TRBV5-4, the J call TRBJ2-7; 7 nucleotides align to TRBD2. Germline V gives CDR1 SGHNT, CDR2 YYREEE (reference sequence). CDR3 length equals 16 residues. With 0 bases clipped from V and 5 bases from J, the junction kept 11 bases outside the gene matches. Using reference TRBV5-4 and TRBJ2-7 for the parts outside the CDR3, the full variable domain is ETGVTQSPTHLIKTRGQQVTLRCSSQSGHNTVSWYQQALGQGPQFIFQYYREEENGRGNFPPRFSGLQFPNYSSELNVNALELDDSALYLCASSLVMGGGRNEQYFGPGTRLTVT.

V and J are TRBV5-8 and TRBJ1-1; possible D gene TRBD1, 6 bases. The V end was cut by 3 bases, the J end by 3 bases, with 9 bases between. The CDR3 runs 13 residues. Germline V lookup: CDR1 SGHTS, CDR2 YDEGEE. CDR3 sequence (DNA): TGTGCCAGCAGCTGGAGGGGGGACACTGAAGCTTTCTTT. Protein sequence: CASSWRGDTEAFF.

The CDR3 nucleotides read TGTGCCAGCAGCCGGGGGTCGGGGGTCAACTATGGCTACACCTTC. This codes for CASSRGSGVNYGYTF. V usage is TRBV14 and J usage is TRBJ1-2, with D perhaps matching TRBD1 (5 bases). Germline lookup yields CDR1 SGHDN and CDR2 FVKESK. This CDR3 contains 15 residues. Trimming pared 4 bases from V and 2 bases from J, leaving 14 bases between. Variable domain in full (rest from reference TRBV14 and TRBJ1-2): EAGVTQFPSHSVIEKGQTVTLRCDPISGHDNLYWYRRVMGKEIKFLLHFVKESKQDESGMPNNRFLAERTGGTYSTLKVQPAELEDSGVYFCASSRGSGVNYGYTFGSGTRLTVV.

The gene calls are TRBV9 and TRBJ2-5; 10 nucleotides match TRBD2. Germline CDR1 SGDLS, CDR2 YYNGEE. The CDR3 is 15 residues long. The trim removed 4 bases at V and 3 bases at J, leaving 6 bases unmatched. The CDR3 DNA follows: TGTGCCAGCAGCAGGGAAGGACTAGCGGAAGAGACCCAGTACTTC. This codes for CASSREGLAEETQYF.